These T cell receptor beta chains were read from a single sample in a study of T-cell reconstitution after alpha-beta-depleted transplantation in children. TCRdb independently ran MiXCR on the PCR reads; one entry per CDR3 protein. The sample has some 220,000 distinct CDR3 sequences; approximately 10% are singletons. The sequences come from PBMCs from the stem cell graft donor, collected from the stem cell graft. The receptors stem from a human donor who donated a stem cell graft to a child with acute lymphoblastic leukemia. Both conserved end residues are part of each CDR3. D genes are given only for firm matches. Not every row has a clone size; where given, it reads once, few, many or a size class.

V	J	D	size	DNA	CDR3
TRBV7-9	TRBJ2-3	NA	few	TGTGCCAGCAGCTCCATAAGCACAGATACGCAGTATTTT	CASSSISTDTQYF
TRBV6-5	TRBJ1-5	TRBD1	many	TGTGCCAGCAGCCCCGGGACAGGGAATCATCAGCCCCAGCATTTT	CASSPGTGNHQPQHF
TRBV7-2	TRBJ2-3	NA	NA	TGTGCCAGCAGCCTCGTGGGGGGAGTCACAGATACGCAGTATTTT	CASSLVGGVTDTQYF
TRBV20-1	TRBJ1-2	NA	few	TGCAGTGCACTGAAAGGGGGGCCCTACACCTTC	CSALKGGPYTF
TRBV10-3	TRBJ1-1	TRBD1	few	TGTGCCATCAGTGAGGTTTTCAGGGGGCGCGGGAACACTGAAGCTTTCTTT	CAISEVFRGRGNTEAFF
TRBV7-9	TRBJ1-1	TRBD1	NA	TGTGCCAGCAGCTTAGCGGACAGGGGGGGACTTGAAGCTTTCTTT	CASSLADRGGLEAFF
TRBV5-1	TRBJ2-2	NA	few	TGCGCCAGCTCCATCCTGGGGGACTTGAACACCGGGGAGCTGTTTTTT	CASSILGDLNTGELFF
TRBV27	TRBJ1-1	NA	many	TGTGCCAGCAAAAAGAGGGAAAACACTGAAGCTTTCTTT	CASKKRENTEAFF
TRBV9	TRBJ2-3	NA	NA	TGTGCCAGCAGCGTACAGGGATTGGATACGCAGTATTTT	CASSVQGLDTQYF
TRBV3-1	TRBJ2-2	TRBD2	few	TGTGCCAGCAGCCAAGATCGGCATCGGGGCGGGGGTAACACCGGGGAGCTGTTTTTT	CASSQDRHRGGGNTGELFF
TRBV24-1	TRBJ2-3	NA	NA	TGTGCCACCAGTGATAACTTGGACCCCACAGATACGCAGTATTTT	CATSDNLDPTDTQYF
TRBV12-3/TRBV12-4	TRBJ1-5	TRBD1	few	TGTGCCAGCAGTTTCGCAGGGGGCCATTTGGGAGGCCAGCCCCAGCATTTT	CASSFAGGHLGGQPQHF
TRBV5-1	TRBJ2-5	NA	many	TGCGCCAGCAGCTTGGATGTCCCAATTTTCGAGACCCAGTACTTC	CASSLDVPIFETQYF
TRBV5-1	TRBJ1-1	NA	many	TGCGCCAGCAGTCAGCACATGAACACTGAAGCTTTCTTT	CASSQHMNTEAFF
TRBV10-3	TRBJ1-4	NA	NA	TGTGCCATCAGTGTTAACCTGGCGGGGGGGCAAGAAAAACTGTTTTTT	CAISVNLAGGQEKLFF
TRBV19	TRBJ1-2	NA	NA	TGTGCCAGTAGTACGGGGAACACCCGAGCTAACTATGGCTACACCTTC	CASSTGNTRANYGYTF
TRBV20-1	TRBJ2-3	TRBD1	many	TGCAGTGCTACGGACAGGGGAAGCACAGATACGCAGTATTTT	CSATDRGSTDTQYF
TRBV29-1	TRBJ2-2	NA	many	TGCAGCGCTGACTGGTACACCGGGGAGCTGTTTTTT	CSADWYTGELFF
TRBV29-1	TRBJ1-1	NA	many	TGCAGCGTTGAAGCACGAACCGGTGAAGCTTTCTTT	CSVEARTGEAFF
TRBV27	TRBJ2-1	NA	NA	TGTGCCAGCCGTTCCCCAGGGAATGAGCAGTTCTTC	CASRSPGNEQFF
TRBV10-3	TRBJ2-3	NA	NA	TGTGCCATCAGCGGAACAGATACGCAGTATTTT	CAISGTDTQYF
TRBV10-3	TRBJ2-3	NA	many	TGTGCCATCAGTGAGTCGGCAGATACGCAGTATTTT	CAISESADTQYF
TRBV5-1	TRBJ2-7	NA	NA	TGCGCCAGCAGCAACCGGGACCCCGTTTTCGGGGAGGAGCAGTACTTC	CASSNRDPVFGEEQYF
TRBV20-1	TRBJ1-1	TRBD1	few	TGCAGTGCTAGAGCAACCGGACAGGGGGTTGGCACTGAAGCTTTCTTT	CSARATGQGVGTEAFF
TRBV4-2	TRBJ1-2	NA	many	TGTGCCAGCAGCCAAGAAAGCGGAGGCTACACCTTC	CASSQESGGYTF
TRBV24-1	TRBJ2-5	TRBD1	few	TGTGCCACCAGTGACCAGACAGGGGACCAAGAGACCCAGTACTTC	CATSDQTGDQETQYF
TRBV20-1	TRBJ2-7	NA	few	TGCAGTGCTGACCCCGGTGGGATAACCTACGAGCAGTACTTC	CSADPGGITYEQYF
TRBV5-1	TRBJ1-6	NA	few	TGCGCCAGCAGCTTGCAGGGAAGGTCACCCCTCCACTTT	CASSLQGRSPLHF
TRBV20-1	TRBJ1-6	NA	many	TGCAGTGCTAGACCAACAGCGAATAATTCACCCCTCCACTTT	CSARPTANNSPLHF
TRBV13	TRBJ1-3	NA	few	TGTGCCAGCAGCTTAGGCCCCCGGGGGCTAGCCGGAAACACCATATATTTT	CASSLGPRGLAGNTIYF
TRBV25-1	TRBJ2-7	NA	NA	TGTGCCAGCAGTGAATTAATGGGGGGACTTAGCGACGAGCAGTACTTC	CASSELMGGLSDEQYF
TRBV5-6	TRBJ2-1	NA	many	TGTGCCAGCAGCTTGATCTTACTAGGAACCAACAATGAGCAGTTCTTC	CASSLILLGTNNEQFF
TRBV7-2	TRBJ2-4	NA	few	TGTGCCAGCAGCGCCCAGGGGGGACCCGAGGTGATTCAGTACTTC	CASSAQGGPEVIQYF
TRBV5-1	TRBJ2-1	NA	NA	TGCGCCAGCAGCAAAAGTCCCGTAGGATACAATGAGCAGTTCTTC	CASSKSPVGYNEQFF
TRBV12-3/TRBV12-4	TRBJ1-1	NA	many	TGTGCCAGCAGTTCCCGGGCCATAAGAATGACTGAAGCTTTCTTT	CASSSRAIRMTEAFF
TRBV27	TRBJ2-7	TRBD1	many	TGTGCCAGCAGTTGGAGGACAGGGTTCTCCTACGAGCAGTACTTC	CASSWRTGFSYEQYF
TRBV19	TRBJ1-1	TRBD1	once	TGTGCCAGTACAAAACAGGGGCCCGAGTACACTGAAGCTTTCTTT	CASTKQGPEYTEAFF
TRBV29-1	TRBJ1-4	TRBD1	few	TGCAGCGCCGGAAGGGACAGTGCAACTAATGAAAAACTGTTTTTT	CSAGRDSATNEKLFF
TRBV2	TRBJ1-5	TRBD1	NA	TGTGCCAGCAGTCTACAGGGGACGGATCAGCCCCAGCATTTT	CASSLQGTDQPQHF
TRBV4-2	TRBJ1-3	NA	few	TGTGCCAGCAGCCAACTACAGTCGAGCTCTGGAAACACCATATATTTT	CASSQLQSSSGNTIYF
TRBV3-1	TRBJ2-3	TRBD2	many	TGTGCCAGCAGCCAAGGCGGGGGGGCAGATACGCAGTATTTT	CASSQGGGADTQYF
TRBV5-1	TRBJ2-7	TRBD1	many	TGCGCCAGCAGCTTTTTCCCCGGGACAGGGAGAACCTACGAGCAGTACTTC	CASSFFPGTGRTYEQYF
TRBV29-1	TRBJ2-2	TRBD1	many	TGCAGCGTTTTTGGGACAGCGAACACCGGGGAGCTGTTTTTT	CSVFGTANTGELFF
TRBV6-4	TRBJ1-2	NA	NA	TGTGCCAGCAGTGAGGTTTGGGGGATCGGGAACTATGGCTACACCTTC	CASSEVWGIGNYGYTF
TRBV2	TRBJ1-2	TRBD1	NA	TGTGCCAACCCTAAGGCCGGGACAGGGAGTGGCTACACCTTC	CANPKAGTGSGYTF
TRBV27	TRBJ2-1	TRBD2	many	TGTGCCAGCAGCCCCGGGACTAGCGGGGGGCCTTCCTACAATGAGCAGTTCTTC	CASSPGTSGGPSYNEQFF
TRBV5-6	TRBJ1-6	NA	NA	TGTGCCAGCAGCTCCAGGCACGGCTCGGGGGTGGGCTCCGATTTACCCCTCCACTTT	CASSSRHGSGVGSDLPLHF
TRBV5-4	TRBJ2-7	TRBD1	NA	TGTGCCAGCAGTTGGGACAGGAAGCGATTCTCCTACGAGCAGTACTTC	CASSWDRKRFSYEQYF